The 27 T cell receptor beta chains given below trace back to one sample, sequenced in a study of CD8+CD57+ T cells in acquired aplastic anemia. Genomic DNA acted as the template from which TCR beta VDJ combination and CDR3 sequence profiling were carried out. TCRdb itself ran the reads through MiXCR, one entry per CDR3 protein. Among 450,000 to 600,000 distinct CDR3 sequences listed, about a third were seen once. Individuals selected for sequencing had exhibited CD8+CD57+ cell expansion on flow cytometry. Sequencing was performed on sorted CD4+, CD8+, or CD8+CD57+ T cells (not recorded which) from PBMCs. These receptors came from a human donor with aplastic anemia.

This clonotype was seen many times. The rearrangement uses TRBV10-3 and TRBJ2-5, with a weak D call TRBD1 (6 bases). Per the germline V gene, CDR1 is ENHRY and CDR2 is SYGVKD. The CDR3 has 13 residues. V lost 8 bases to trimming and J lost 2 bases, with 12 bases between them. The CDR3, as DNA: TGTGCCATCGCACAGGGAAGGCAAGAGACCCAGTACTTC. Translating it yields CAIAQGRQETQYF.

This clonotype was recorded at least ten times. The genes are TRBV19 and TRBJ1-4; possibly TRBD1 for D (5 bases). The V end was cut by 4 bases, the J end by 2 bases, with 11 bases between. The CDR3 is made up of 15 amino acids. Looked up from germline, CDR1 is LNHDA and CDR2 is SQIVND (reference sequence). In nucleotides, the CDR3 is TGTGCCAGTAGTAACACTGGACACACTAATGAAAAACTGTTTTTT. Its protein product is CASSNTGHTNEKLFF.

This clonotype was counted only a few times. V usage is TRBV20-1 and J usage is TRBJ1-4; weak D call: TRBD1 (6 bases). Germline V gives CDR1 DFQATT, CDR2 SNEGSKA (reference sequence). This CDR3 region has 14 residues. Deletions cut 0 bases from V and 7 bases from J, with 12 bases between. CDR3 bases: TGCAGTGCTAGAGACCTACAGGGAGGTGAAAAACTGTTTTTT. Amino acid sequence: CSARDLQGGEKLFF.

This clonotype has just a few counts. This chain links TRBV7-8 with TRBJ1-2; D ambiguous. This CDR3 is 15 amino acids long. Trimming stripped 4 bases from V and 8 bases from J, with 20 bases between. CDR1 is SGHVS and CDR2 is FQNEAQ in the germline V gene. The CDR3 DNA is TGTGCCAGCAGCTCCTTGCGGCAGGACGAGAACGGCTACACCTTC. Translation: CASSSLRQDENGYTF.

V gene TRBV5-4 combines with J gene TRBJ2-5; D call uncertain. The CDR3 is made up of 14 amino acids. Germline V gene lookup returns CDR1 SGHNT and CDR2 YYREEE (reference sequence). Trimming pared 4 bases from V and 2 bases from J, leaving 12 bases between. The chain's CDR3 is CASSPAAQQETQYF. The CDR3 DNA reads TGTGCCAGCAGCCCCGCGGCACAGCAAGAGACCCAGTACTTC.

This clonotype came up a few times. This chain uses TRBV7-2 with TRBJ1-1; TRBD1 might be the D (6 bases). CDR1 SGHTA and CDR2 FQGNSA come from the germline V gene. The V end was cut by 3 bases, the J end by 1 base, with 9 bases between. The CDR3 covers 14 residues. CDR3 nucleotides: TGTGCCAGCAGCTTTTCCAGGGGGAACACTGAAGCTTTCTTT. Translation gives CASSFSRGNTEAFF.

For the CDR3, the DNA is TGTGCCTGGAGTGTGAGGAGGGGGGTCAATCAGCCCCAGCATTTT. It translates to CAWSVRRGVNQPQHF. The V gene is TRBV30, the J gene TRBJ1-5; D may be TRBD1 (6 bases). Germline V gene lookup returns CDR1 GTSNPN and CDR2 SVGIG (reference sequence). The CDR3 sequence is 15 residues long. V was clipped by 0 bases and J by 3 bases, with 12 bases between them.

The table lists this clonotype with a few counts. The chain links TRBV9 to TRBJ2-1; the D gene is possibly TRBD2 (6 bases). The CDR3 spans 15 residues. Germline V gene sequence: CDR1 SGDLS, CDR2 YYNGEE. V lost 0 bases and J 9 bases, leaving 16 bases between the germline ends. Written as DNA, the CDR3 is TGTGCCAGCAGCGTAGCGGGAGCGAGAGATGCTGAGCAGTTCTTC. Translated: CASSVAGARDAEQFF.

This clonotype was counted ten times or more. V is TRBV20-1 and J is TRBJ2-3; TRBD1 aligns across 8 bases. Germline CDR1 is DFQATT and CDR2 is SNEGSKA (reference sequence). Germline trimming cut 6 bases from V and 2 bases from J; bases unmatched to any gene: 10. This CDR3 spans 15 amino acids. This CDR3 is CSAKLPTGATDTQYF. The DNA of the CDR3 is TGCAGTGCCAAACTACCGACAGGGGCCACAGATACGCAGTATTTT.

This clonotype was observed at least ten times. This rearrangement joins TRBV9 to TRBJ2-5, with D maybe TRBD2 (6 bases). Germline assignment: CDR1 SGDLS and CDR2 YYNGEE. Between the trimmed V and J ends, which lost 0 bases and 2 bases, there was a span of 8 bases. The CDR3 contains 14 residues. The CDR3 region is CASSVGGLQETQYF. Written as DNA, the CDR3 is TGTGCCAGCAGCGTAGGCGGACTACAAGAGACCCAGTACTTC.

This clonotype showed up many times. The chain couples TRBV10-3 to TRBJ2-1; 11 bases are shared with TRBD2. This CDR3 spans 15 amino acids. The germline V gene has CDR1 ENHRY and CDR2 SYGVKD. With 3 bases clipped from V and 7 bases from J, the junction kept 5 bases outside the gene matches. The CDR3 DNA reads as TGTGCCATCAGTGAAGGGCTAGCGGGGGGAAATGAGCAGTTCTTC. Encoded protein: CAISEGLAGGNEQFF.

This clonotype was seen only a few times. CDR3 nucleotides: TGTGCCACCACAAAGGGACGCCTTAGTGAGCAGTACTTC. It encodes CATTKGRLSEQYF. V usage is TRBV6-1 and J usage is TRBJ2-7, with D perhaps matching TRBD1 or TRBD2 (5 bases each). Germline CDR1 and CDR2: MNHNS and SASEGT. There are 13 residues in the CDR3. V was shortened by 10 bases and J by 7 bases, with 20 bases between the two germline ends.

This clonotype was recorded many times. The rearrangement uses TRBV20-1 and TRBJ1-6; 8 nucleotides align to TRBD1. Germline CDR1 and CDR2: DFQATT and SNEGSKA (reference sequence). The CDR3 totals 12 residues. After removal of 6 bases from V and 7 bases from J, the junction contained 2 bases not matched to a gene. The CDR3 region has the DNA TGCAGTGCCCGGGACAGGAATTCACCCCTCCACTTT. Translation gives CSARDRNSPLHF.

The chain couples TRBV30 to TRBJ1-2; D gene uncertain. Germline lookup yields CDR1 GTSNPN and CDR2 SVGIG (reference sequence). The CDR3 has 11 amino acids. Trimming removed 3 bases at V and 6 bases at J, with 8 bases between. As DNA, the CDR3 is TGTGCCTGGAGGGGCAAGGATGGCTACACCTTC. This sequence encodes CAWRGKDGYTF.

This clonotype was detected a few times. This chain joins TRBV11-2 and TRBJ2-6; D is unresolved. Per the germline V gene, CDR1 is SGHAT and CDR2 is FQNNGV. V was trimmed by 5 bases and J by 1 base, leaving 12 bases between them. CDR3 length equals 16 residues. The CDR3 nucleotides are TGTGCCAGCAGCGTCCTGGCGGCATCTGGGGCCAACGTCCTGACTTTC. Its translation is CASSVLAASGANVLTF.

The table lists this clonotype with a few counts. The chain recombines TRBV5-4 with TRBJ1-5; 11 bases line up with TRBD1. Trimming removed 1 base from V and 8 bases from J; junction bases left unmatched: 8. This CDR3 region has 16 residues. Germline values: CDR1 SGHNT, CDR2 YYREEE (reference sequence). The CDR3 DNA is TGTGCCAGCAGCTTGTTCGGACAGGGGGCGCATAAGCCCCAGCATTTT. Protein: CASSLFGQGAHKPQHF.

Ten or more counts support this clonotype. The gene calls are TRBV7-2 and TRBJ1-6, with D uncertain. Trimming took 5 bases from V and 9 from J, leaving 14 bases between them. The CDR3 has 14 residues. Germline lookup yields CDR1 SGHTA and CDR2 FQGNSA. For the CDR3, the DNA is TGTGCCAGCAGCGTCCCTCCAAGAGCTTCACCCCTCCACTTT. This sequence encodes CASSVPPRASPLHF.

The sample holds many counts of this clonotype. V gene TRBV5-1 combines with J gene TRBJ1-5; TRBD1 might be the D (6 bases). Per the germline V gene, CDR1 is SGHRS and CDR2 is YFSETQ. This CDR3 is built from 16 residues. Trimming left V 0 bases short and J 2 bases short, with 12 bases between. This chain's CDR3 is CASSLDGGHGNQPQHF. CDR3 nucleotide sequence: TGCGCCAGCAGCTTGGATGGGGGGCACGGCAATCAGCCCCAGCATTTT. The entire variable domain, with the rest obtained from reference TRBV5-1 and TRBJ1-5, is as follows: KAGVTQTPRYLIKTRGQQVTLSCSPISGHRSVSWYQQTPGQGLQFLFEYFSETQRNKGNFPGRFSGRQFSNSRSEMNVSTLELGDSALYLCASSLDGGHGNQPQHFGDGTRLSIL.

This clonotype came up many times. The chain uses TRBV20-1 and TRBJ2-7, with D hard to call. V was clipped by 5 bases and J by 7 bases, with 21 bases between them. The germline V gene has CDR1 DFQATT and CDR2 SNEGSKA (reference sequence). The length of the CDR3 is 14 residues. The CDR3 region has the DNA TGCAGTGCTTCTACGACGGTCCTACCTGAGGAGCAGTACTTC. Translating it yields CSASTTVLPEEQYF.

The V call is TRBV20-1, the J call TRBJ2-5; no clear D. Germline assignment: CDR1 DFQATT and CDR2 SNEGSKA (reference sequence). This CDR3 spans 9 amino acids. The CDR3 nucleotides are TGCAGGGATGGCGAGACCCAGTACTTC. This translates into CRDGETQYF.

This clonotype came up many times. The rearrangement links TRBV10-2 to TRBJ1-5, with D possibly matching TRBD1 (5 bases). Germline loops: CDR1 WSHSY, CDR2 SAAADI. V gave up 0 bases and J gave up 3 bases, with 12 bases separating them. This CDR3 contains 16 residues. CDR3: CASSESRGVVNQPQHF. CDR3 bases: TGCGCCAGCAGTGAGTCGAGAGGGGTGGTCAATCAGCCCCAGCATTTT.

This clonotype was seen a few times. The chain uses TRBV30 and TRBJ2-2, with TRBD1 identical over 7 bases. The CDR3 extends over 15 amino acids. Trimming removed 0 bases from V and 5 bases from J; junction bases left unmatched: 6. The germline V gene has CDR1 GTSNPN and CDR2 SVGIG (reference sequence). CDR3 in DNA: TGTGCCTGGAGTGTAGGCCGCAGGGGGACCGGGGAGCTGTTTTTT. This encodes CAWSVGRRGTGELFF. Complete variable domain (other parts from reference TRBV30 and TRBJ2-2): SQTIHQWPATLVQPVGSPLSLECTVEGTSNPNLYWYRQAAGRGLQLLFYSVGIGQISSEVPQNLSASRPQDRQFILSSKKLLLSDSGFYLCAWSVGRRGTGELFFGEGSRLTVL.

The sample holds many counts of this clonotype. This may arise from a read error, as a much more abundant clone is one base away. The chain's CDR3 is CASSFDSYEQYF. As DNA, the CDR3 is TGTGCCAGCAGCTTCGACAGCTACGAGCAGTACTTC. The chain joins TRBV7-9 to TRBJ2-7, with D possibly TRBD1 on 5 matching bases. This CDR3 has 12 residues. Germline V gene sequence: CDR1 SEHNR, CDR2 FQNEAQ (reference sequence). The ends were cut back, 3 bases at V and 3 bases at J, with 6 bases in the middle.

Note on this clonotype: This may be a read error: a much more frequent sequence differs by one nucleotide. This rearrangement joins TRBV10-3 to TRBJ2-7; no clear D. The ends were cut back, 5 bases at V and 2 bases at J, with 10 bases in the middle. Germline lookup yields CDR1 ENHRY and CDR2 SYGVKD. The CDR3 has 13 amino acids. The CDR3 DNA is TGTGCCATCAGTTACGGCAGCACCTACGAGCAGTACTTC. This codes for CAISYGSTYEQYF.

A note on this clonotype: Mismatch with germline at one junction end may stem from a read error. The V call is TRBV19, the J call TRBJ1-6; D remains ambiguous. The CDR3 loop spans 16 amino acids. The germline V gene encodes CDR1 LNHDA and CDR2 SQIVND (reference sequence). The DNA of the CDR3 is TGTGCCAGTGGTATAGATGCCAGTTCGGGAAATTCACCCCTCCACTTT. Protein sequence: CASGIDASSGNSPLHF.

CDR3 region: CASSHLSGSYNEQFF. In DNA, the CDR3 is TGTGCCAGCAGCCACTTAAGCGGGTCCTACAATGAGCAGTTCTTC. The chain combines TRBV14 with TRBJ2-1, with D perhaps TRBD2 (6 bases). V was shortened by 3 bases and J by 1 base, with 10 bases between the two germline ends. CDR1 and CDR2 from the germline V gene are SGHDN and FVKESK. There are 15 residues in the CDR3.

There are a few counts of this clonotype. This rearrangement joins TRBV25-1 to TRBJ1-1; unclear D gene. V was cut by 5 bases and J by 3 bases, with 10 bases left in between. Germline V gene lookup returns CDR1 MGHDK and CDR2 SYGVNS. This CDR3 has 13 residues. CDR3 protein: CASSILGDTEAFF. For the CDR3, the DNA is TGTGCCAGCAGTATACTTGGGGACACTGAAGCTTTCTTT.